This TCR beta chain is drawn from a study of CD8+ T cells in alopecia areata (dated by TCRdb to the late 2010s). In the study overall: Treated patients were enrolled in an open-label pilot trial of oral tofacitinib at 5 to 10 mg twice daily for moderate-to-severe alopecia areata. Patients stayed on tofacitinib for 6 to 18 months and then had 6 months of follow-up off drug so that delayed response and recurrence could be assessed. The SALT score, which quantifies the percentage of affected scalp surface area, was used to measure disease severity in treated patients. High-throughput TCRbeta sequencing was used to examine T cell clonal expansion in alopecia areata in both the C3H/HeJ mouse model and human patients. On the human side, TCRbeta sequencing was run on scalp tissue and on sorted CD4+ and CD8+ peripheral blood T cells from healthy controls and from alopecia areata patients with either patchy or totalis/universalis disease. Tofacitinib-treated patients had biopsies at baseline and at 4 and 24 weeks of treatment, with a later scalp biopsy in several patients. Scalp clonality was compared across normal scalp (n=4), patchy alopecia areata scalp (n=8), and alopecia totalis/universalis scalp (n=8). The RNA source kit depended on sample type: the PAXgene miRNA kit for fixed scalp, the miRNeasy kit for PBMCs, and the RNeasy kit for mouse skin. TCRbeta CDR3 regions were amplified by immunoSEQ multiplex PCR using 35 Vbeta forward and 13 Jbeta reverse primers.

The library came from the immunoSEQ multiplex PCR assay. To provide template for TCR sequencing, every sample had RNA extracted and reverse transcribed into cDNA. First-strand cDNA was synthesized using SuperScript III with a 2:1 mix of oligo-dT and random hexamers. Amplification bias was assessed with a synthetic immune receptor repertoire, and residual bias was removed computationally. The original pipeline was this. Raw reads were preprocessed for error removal, and CDR3 was defined according to IMGT conventions as running from the conserved cysteine to phenylalanine. Clonality was computed by normalizing Shannon entropy by log2 of the number of productive unique TCRs and subtracting the result from 1. CD4 or CD8 identity of scalp clones was inferred by cross-referencing scalp TCRbeta sequences with sorted blood CD4 and CD8 repertoires. TCRdb limited this immuneACCESS table to in-frame rearrangements with V and J called. A share of clones is missing; checked studies link under half to unresolved V genes, and the rest is unexplained. V and J calls and clone size are given by that table; D and trimming were obtained from the DNA. This sample has about 110,000 clones in its table, and about four fifths of those were observed once. Of the sample, around 25% is held by the ten largest clones.

Explained via the paper, the time point label denotes: about 25 weeks on oral tofacitinib. This sample's treatment or condition label indicates: oral pan-JAK inhibitor, 5-10 mg twice daily. Lesional scalp punch biopsies and peripheral blood were collected from alopecia areata patients. After PBMCs were isolated by density centrifugation and stained for CD3, CD4 and CD8, a FACSAria was used to sort CD4+ and CD8+ T cells. CDR1 MGHRA and CDR2 YSYEKL are derived from the germline V gene. V is pared back by 0 bases and J by 7 bases, with 13 bases lying between the germline termini. Inclusive of the bounding cysteine and phenylalanine, the CDR3 is 15 residues long. Only CDR3 DNA is held: 45 bases, read in frame from base 1. What the research found in general, with its limitations: Compared with mice, TCR sequences shared between patients were less clear, possibly partly because of HLA diversity across the patient population. Compared with normal scalp, lesional scalp, particularly in alopecia totalis/universalis, had higher clonality and more expanded CD8+ clones, which suggests antigenic drive. During tofacitinib treatment, many expanded lesional clones remained in scalp and blood, and this persistence may partly explain relapse after treatment is stopped. Because the treated cohort was small and had only one nonresponder, larger studies are needed to examine links between baseline CD8+ expansion and response. With tofacitinib, both scalp clonality and the number of expanded CD8+ clones among the top 100 scalp clones went down significantly. Scalp TCR repertoire analysis is complicated because resident alphabeta T cells in normal human skin are also sequenced, whereas mouse skin is dominated by gammadelta T cells.

This clone appeared a few times. Its recognized antigen is unknown. Per-base qualities were not stored, and no clone one base away is much larger. The rearranged segments are TRBV4-1 and TRBJ2-1; TRBD1 is perhaps the D gene, given 6 matching bases. This clonotype was obtained from a human donor with alopecia areata. The sequencing here drew on CD8+ T cells sorted from blood, taken at week 24, from a patient treated with tofacitinib. The DNA reads as follows: TGCGCCAGCAGCCAAGATCACAGGGCCACTAATGAGCAGTTCTTC. This translates into CASSQDHRATNEQFF.